This TCR beta chain is from a study of Graves' ophthalmopathy and Graves' hyperthyroidism. This clonotype has ten or more counts. Among the hyperthyroidism patients, all were newly diagnosed, aged 18 to 65, with under 2 months' duration. This CDR3 is built from 16 residues. Trimming stripped 1 base from V and 0 bases from J, with 12 bases between. The authors amplified TCR beta CDR3 regions, and they did so from RNA transcripts for repertoire sequencing. A first-round RT-PCR used HTBI primers, followed by a second-round multiplex PCR. TCRdb processed the multiplex PCR reads anew with MiXCR; each CDR3 protein has one entry. The sample shows about 39,000 distinct CDR3 sequences, approximately 50% of them seen only once.

The source material was peripheral blood. The V gene is TRBV12-3 or TRBV12-4, the J gene TRBJ1-1; D call uncertain. The TCR originated in an adult woman with stable Graves' hyperthyroidism. CDR3 sequence: CASSLGPGKLNTEAFF. CDR3 sequence (DNA): TGTGCCAGCAGTTTAGGCCCCGGAAAATTGAACACTGAAGCTTTCTTT.